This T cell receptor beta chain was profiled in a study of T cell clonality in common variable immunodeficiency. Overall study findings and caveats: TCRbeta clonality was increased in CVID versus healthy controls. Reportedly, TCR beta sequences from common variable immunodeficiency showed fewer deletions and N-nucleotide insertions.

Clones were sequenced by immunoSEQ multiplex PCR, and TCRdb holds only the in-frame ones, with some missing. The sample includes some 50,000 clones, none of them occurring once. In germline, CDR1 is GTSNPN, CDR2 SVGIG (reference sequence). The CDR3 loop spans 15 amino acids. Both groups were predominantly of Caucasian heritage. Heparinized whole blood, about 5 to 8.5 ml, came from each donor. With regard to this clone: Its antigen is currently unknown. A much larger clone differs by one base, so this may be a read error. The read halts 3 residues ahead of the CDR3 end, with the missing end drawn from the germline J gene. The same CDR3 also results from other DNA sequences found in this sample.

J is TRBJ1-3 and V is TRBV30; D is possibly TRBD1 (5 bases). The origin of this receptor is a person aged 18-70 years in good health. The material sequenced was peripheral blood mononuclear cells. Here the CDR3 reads CAWSPVRVSGNTIYF. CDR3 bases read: TGTGCCTGGAGTCCGGTCAGGGTCTCTGGAAACACG.